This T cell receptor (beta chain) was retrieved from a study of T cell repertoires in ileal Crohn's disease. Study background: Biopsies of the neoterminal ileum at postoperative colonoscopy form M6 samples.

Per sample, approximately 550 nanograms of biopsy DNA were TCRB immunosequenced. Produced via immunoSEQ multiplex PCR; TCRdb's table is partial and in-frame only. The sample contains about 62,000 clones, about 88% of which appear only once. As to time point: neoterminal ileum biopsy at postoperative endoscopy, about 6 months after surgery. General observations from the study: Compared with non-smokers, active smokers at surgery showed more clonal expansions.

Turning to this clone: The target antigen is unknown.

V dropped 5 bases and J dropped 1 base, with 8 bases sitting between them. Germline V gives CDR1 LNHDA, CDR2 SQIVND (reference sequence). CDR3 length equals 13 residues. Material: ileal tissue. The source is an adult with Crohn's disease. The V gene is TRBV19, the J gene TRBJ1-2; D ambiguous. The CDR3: CASSQTVNYGYTF. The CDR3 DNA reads TGTGCCAGTAGTCAAACAGTTAACTATGGCTACACCTTC.